This note documents a single T cell receptor (beta chain) sequence. The antigen is unknown. The CDR3 runs to 16 residues. From germline, CDR1 is WNHNN and CDR2 SYGVQD (reference sequence). The V and J ends lost 0 bases and 0 bases respectively, with 10 bases between them. This sample was taken from a study of lymphopenia after photon versus proton radiotherapy. Overall study findings and caveats: A bigger post-nadir fall in TCR diversity correlated inversely with survival time in deceased patients. Only patients who died were analyzed for survival; proton advantage is unproven.

The repertoire was sequenced with immunoSEQ multiplex PCR; TCRdb's copy has only in-frame clones and lacks some. This table has some 30,000 clones, roughly 86% appearing once. The material sequenced was peripheral blood, taken from a patient treated with proton-based radiotherapy. This TCR derives from a woman in her sixties with cholangiocarcinoma. Some clones in this sample may be carry-over from other donors' samples. V gene TRBV10-1 combines with J gene TRBJ2-3; D may match TRBD1 or TRBD2 (6 bases each). Here the CDR3 reads CASSESWGASTDTQYF. Here the CDR3 DNA reads TGCGCCAGCAGTGAGTCCTGGGGGGCTAGCACAGATACGCAGTATTTT.